The 10 T cell receptor beta chains reported below all come from one sample, sequenced in a study of PD-1 blockade in classical Hodgkin lymphoma. All the patients suffered relapse after autologous stem cell transplantation, and brentuximab vedotin exposure differed. The study isolated CD8+ T cells from thawed PBMCs by magnetic negative selection. Generated by immunoSEQ multiplex PCR, the TCRdb table keeps only in-frame clones and is missing some. The profile covers fewer than 15,000 clones, with under 85% appearing a single time and roughly a quarter taken by the ten largest. This specimen was CD8+ T cells from blood, taken at baseline. The origin of the receptors is a human donor with classical Hodgkin lymphoma.

The chain has TRBV10-3 and TRBJ1-1; 8 bases agree with TRBD1. The CDR3 covers 20 residues. Per the germline V gene, CDR1 is ENHRY and CDR2 is SYGVKD. Trimming took 0 bases from V and 3 from J; bases not matched to a gene: 18. The CDR3 sequence: CAISESMGLGLTGADTEAFF. In DNA, the CDR3 is TGTGCCATCAGTGAGTCGATGGGTCTTGGGCTGACAGGGGCCGACACTGAAGCTTTCTTT.

This clone was detected only once. The gene calls are TRBV5-1 and TRBJ2-7; the D gene is possibly TRBD1 (5 bases). The germline V gene has CDR1 SGHRS and CDR2 YFSETQ. Trimming removed 0 bases at V and 4 bases at J, with 14 bases between. This CDR3 spans 15 amino acids. CDR3 bases: TGCGCCAGCAGCTTGGGGACAAACGGGTTGTACGAGCAGTACTTC. Its protein product is CASSLGTNGLYEQYF.

The chain has TRBV4-3 and TRBJ2-3, with 7 nucleotides matching TRBD1. The CDR3 covers 17 residues. Trimming at V came to 0 bases and at J to 4 bases, leaving 10 bases not matched to a gene. The germline gives CDR1 LGHNA, CDR2 YSLEER. CDR3 loop: CASSQEVPGQGADTQYF. CDR3 coding DNA: TGCGCCAGCAGCCAAGAGGTTCCTGGGCAGGGGGCAGATACGCAGTATTTT.

The V gene is TRBV13, the J gene TRBJ2-7; 13 bases align to TRBD2. CDR1 is PRHDT, CDR2 FYEKMQ, per germline (reference sequence). Trimming removed 8 bases from V and 0 bases from J; junction bases left unmatched: 13. The CDR3 length is 18 residues. Written as DNA, the CDR3 is TGTGCCAGCCGGGATACCGGGACTAGCGGGGTGAGCTCCTACGAGCAGTACTTC. Protein: CASRDTGTSGVSSYEQYF.

The chain links TRBV9 to TRBJ1-2; no clear D. The CDR3 spans 13 residues. Germline V gene lookup returns CDR1 SGDLS and CDR2 YYNGEE. V dropped 4 bases and J dropped 6 bases, with 13 bases sitting between them. The CDR3 sequence: CASSPWGGHGYTF. The CDR3 DNA follows: TGTGCCAGCAGCCCTTGGGGAGGGCATGGCTACACCTTC.

The CDR3 region has the DNA TGTGCCAGCAAACAGGGGTTAAAACTGTTTTTT. This sequence encodes CASKQGLKLFF. This chain uses TRBV6-5 with TRBJ1-4; 7 bases align to TRBD1. Unmatched junction bases numbered 3, after V lost 7 bases and J lost 10 bases. This CDR3 comprises 11 residues. The germline gives CDR1 MNHEY, CDR2 SVGAGI.

The genes are TRBV11-1 and TRBJ1-1, with D perhaps matching TRBD1 (5 bases). Trimming cost V 5 bases and J 4 bases, with 17 bases left between them. The CDR3 consists of 15 residues. CDR1 SGHAT and CDR2 FQDESV come from the germline V gene (reference sequence). In DNA form, the CDR3 reads TGTGCCAGCAGCCTGGACATAGGGACCCTCACTGAAGCTTTCTTT. Encoded protein: CASSLDIGTLTEAFF.

The V and J genes are TRBV5-4 and TRBJ1-3; tentative D call: TRBD1 (5 bases). Germline V gene lookup returns CDR1 SGHNT and CDR2 YYREEE (reference sequence). The CDR3 totals 15 residues. V was trimmed by 0 bases and J by 0 bases, leaving 7 bases between them. The CDR3 DNA follows: TGTGCCAGCAGCTTGGGGAGGGGCTCTGGAAACACCATATATTTT. Its translation is CASSLGRGSGNTIYF.

This chain joins TRBV7-9 and TRBJ1-4, with 7 bases lining up with TRBD1. This CDR3 comprises 17 residues. Germline loops: CDR1 SEHNR, CDR2 FQNEAQ (reference sequence). J lost 5 bases, V lost 3 bases, and 12 bases had no gene match. The CDR3 loop reads CASSFHRFVRGNEKLFF. The CDR3 DNA reads as TGTGCCAGCAGCTTTCATCGTTTCGTCAGGGGGAATGAAAAACTGTTTTTT.

In this sample, this clone turned up once. The chain has TRBV5-1 and TRBJ2-7, with D uncertain. Trimming took 7 bases from V and 7 from J, leaving 6 bases between them. The V gene's germline CDR1 is SGHRS and CDR2 YFSETQ. This CDR3 has 9 residues. Written as DNA, the CDR3 is TGCGCCAGCCCCTGGGAGCAGTACTTC. Translated: CASPWEQYF.